One sample yielded the 2 T cell receptor beta chains listed below, sequenced in a study of T-cell memory formation after mild COVID-19. TCRdb reanalysed the 5' RACE reads using MiXCR and keeps one entry per CDR3 protein. The sample carries fewer than 500,000 distinct CDR3 sequences, roughly 25% recorded once. Sequencing used PBMCs or a T cell subset sorted from them (not recorded which). The origin of the receptors is an adult woman who had mild COVID-19 (a few samples of this study predate the infection). Cell type and time point are not known.

This clonotype was seen only a few times. The chain links TRBV7-9 to TRBJ2-7; D possibly uses TRBD1 or TRBD2 (5 bases each). The length of the CDR3 is 12 residues. Trimming cost V 2 bases and J 6 bases, with 8 bases left between them. The germline gives CDR1 SEHNR, CDR2 FQNEAQ (reference sequence). DNA of the CDR3: TGTGCCAGCAGCTTACCCGGGGCCGAGCAGTACTTC. Amino acid sequence: CASSLPGAEQYF. The full variable domain, rest sourced from reference TRBV7-9 and TRBJ2-7, is DTGVSQNPRHKITKRGQNVTFRCDPISEHNRLYWYRQTLGQGPEFLTYFQNEAQLEKSRLLSDRFSAERPKGSFSTLEIQRTEQGDSAMYLCASSLPGAEQYFGPGTRLTVT.

There are a few counts of this clonotype. The rearrangement links TRBV7-2 to TRBJ2-5; TRBD1 matches 12 bases. The CDR3 contains 16 residues. The V gene end was trimmed by 4 bases and the J gene end by 5 bases; junction bases not matched to a gene: 8. Germline lookup yields CDR1 SGHTA and CDR2 FQGNSA. The CDR3 DNA reads TGTGCCAGCAGCTCCAGCTGGGACAGGGGGCAGGAGACCCAGTACTTC. Its protein is CASSSSWDRGQETQYF.